This T cell receptor (beta chain) was profiled in a study of cytomegalovirus exposure and HLA in healthy donors. The study, taken as a whole, reports: About 90% or about 30% of the time was how often most TCR beta V segments were productive, according to an earlier analysis. Near-uniform donor sequencing depth was presumed by presence/absence analyses. Serostatus for CMV was the only available immune exposure information.

Germline V gives CDR1 MNHEY, CDR2 SMNVEV (reference sequence). V gave up 5 bases and J gave up 9 bases; unmatched junction bases: 8. The CDR3 loop spans 15 amino acids. The PCR ran on 60 Vbeta and 13 Jbeta primers. Repertoires were generated with immunoSEQ multiplex PCR, while TCRdb's copy carries only in-frame clones and drops some. Its table lists 100,000 to 150,000 clones. As for this clone: Antigen unknown.

The chain links TRBV27 to TRBJ1-6; TRBD1 matches at 9 bases. The sequence derives from a man aged 25 to 45 in good health and CMV-seronegative. Material for sequencing was PBMCs. CDR3: CASSEMTGGSSPLHF. CDR3 in DNA: TGTGCCAGCAGTGAAATGACAGGGGGTAGTTCACCCCTCCACTTT.